The 30 T cell receptor beta chains reported below all come from one sample, sequenced in a study of blood T cell repertoires in COVID-19. Libraries were prepared by immunoSEQ multiplex PCR; TCRdb keeps only in-frame clonotypes and omits some of them. The sample shows more than 85,000 clones, about four fifths of them seen only once. Sequencing used peripheral blood. These receptors were collected from a woman aged 55 to 70 with acute or convalescent COVID-19.

This chain connects TRBV11-2 to TRBJ2-5, with TRBD2 identical over 8 bases. The CDR3 sequence is 15 residues long. Germline CDR1 SGHAT, CDR2 FQNNGV. V lost 5 bases and J lost 2; bases outside the gene matches: 7. In DNA form, the CDR3 reads TGTGCCAGCAGCCTTAGCGGGGCTACACAAGAGACCCAGTACTTC. Translated: CASSLSGATQETQYF.

V and J are TRBV19 and TRBJ1-2; no definite D call. CDR3 length equals 16 residues. CDR1 is LNHDA, CDR2 SQIVND, per germline (reference sequence). Trimming cost V 2 bases and J 0 bases, with 13 bases left between them. CDR3 nucleotide sequence: TGTGCCAGTAGTATATTTTTGTTTGGAGCTAACTATGGCTACACCTTC. It codes for CASSIFLFGANYGYTF.

This chain links TRBV5-1 with TRBJ1-1; a possible D gene is TRBD1 (5 bases). CDR1 SGHRS and CDR2 YFSETQ come from the germline V gene. The length of the CDR3 is 14 residues. Trimming removed 4 bases from V and 0 bases from J, with 10 bases in between. The CDR3 nucleotides read TGCGCCAGCAGCCTGACAGACATGAACACTGAAGCTTTCTTT. This encodes CASSLTDMNTEAFF.

The chain carries TRBV6-5 and TRBJ1-1, with TRBD1 identical over 9 bases. V trimming: 4 bases; J trimming: 4 bases; junction bases outside the gene matches: 1. The CDR3 extends over 13 amino acids. Germline lookup yields CDR1 MNHEY and CDR2 SVGAGI. CDR3 sequence: CASSLTGGTEAFF. Written as DNA, the CDR3 is TGTGCCAGCAGTTTGACAGGGGGCACTGAAGCTTTCTTT.

In DNA, the CDR3 is TGTGCCAGCAGCTTGCTAGTGTCCTACAATGAGCAGTTCTTC. It yields the protein CASSLLVSYNEQFF. The chain is built from TRBV5-5 and TRBJ2-1; no reliable D call. The CDR3 is 14 amino acids. The V gene's germline CDR1 is SGHKS and CDR2 YYEKEE (reference sequence). V lost 1 base and J lost 1, with 6 bases in between.

The V gene is TRBV6-5, the J gene TRBJ1-6; TRBD1 matches 7 bases. Losses at the gene ends were 5 bases for V and 6 bases for J; bases not matched to a gene: 4. CDR1 and CDR2 (germline): MNHEY, SVGAGI. The CDR3 loop spans 14 amino acids. CDR3 protein: CASSRQGRNSPLHF. In DNA form, the CDR3 reads TGTGCCAGCAGTCGACAGGGCCGTAATTCACCCCTCCACTTT.

This CDR3 is CASSWGQPNSPLHF. CDR3 DNA sequence: TGTGCCAGCAGCTGGGGACAGCCTAATTCACCCCTCCACTTT. The chain combines TRBV7-2 with TRBJ1-6; 7 bases line up with TRBD1. CDR3 length equals 14 residues. The V and J ends lost 4 bases and 6 bases, in that order; junction bases with no gene match: 3. CDR1 is SGHTA and CDR2 is FQGNSA in the germline V gene.

This clone is a singleton in its sample. This sequence joins TRBV5-4 and TRBJ2-1; the match to TRBD2 covers 7 bases. Per germline, CDR1 SGHNT and CDR2 YYREEE (reference sequence). Trimming at V came to 0 bases and at J to 7 bases, leaving 7 bases not matched to a gene. The CDR3 sequence is 15 residues long. The CDR3 DNA reads TGTGCCAGCAGCTTGGTAAGCGGGATTAGTAATGAGCAGTTCTTC. Translated: CASSLVSGISNEQFF.

The chain uses TRBV7-8 and TRBJ1-5, with unresolved D. The CDR3 has 16 residues. Per the germline V gene, CDR1 is SGHVS and CDR2 is FQNEAQ. Trimming cost V 1 base and J 0 bases, with 10 bases left between them. The CDR3 protein is CASSLVPRYSNQPQHF. For the CDR3, the DNA is TGTGCCAGCAGCTTAGTCCCCAGGTATAGCAATCAGCCCCAGCATTTT.

This clone came up a few times. V is TRBV5-6 and J is TRBJ1-2; D may be TRBD1 (5 bases). Germline CDR1 SGHDT, CDR2 YYEEEE. The CDR3 length is 13 residues. Trimming left V 4 bases short and J 6 bases short, with 13 bases between. The CDR3 reads CASSPVGGDGYTF. The DNA of the CDR3 is TGTGCCAGCAGCCCGGTGGGGGGGGATGGCTACACCTTC.

The rearrangement links TRBV9 to TRBJ2-5; D is perhaps TRBD2 (5 bases). Between the trimmed V and J ends, which lost 4 bases and 2 bases, there was a span of 21 bases. CDR1 is SGDLS and CDR2 is YYNGEE in the germline V gene. The CDR3 totals 17 residues. For the CDR3, the DNA is TGTGCCAGCAGCCTAGACCCGAGAGCGGTGGGACAAGAGACCCAGTACTTC. Its translation: CASSLDPRAVGQETQYF.

The chain links TRBV10-1 to TRBJ1-5; D not certain. V lost 10 bases, J lost 5 bases, and 12 bases lay in between. Germline V gene lookup returns CDR1 WNHNN and CDR2 SYGVQD (reference sequence). The CDR3 is 12 amino acids. CDR3 DNA sequence: TGCGCCAACCCAAACCAGGATCAGCCCCAGCATTTT. Amino acids: CANPNQDQPQHF.

The rearrangement uses TRBV2 and TRBJ1-5; 8 nucleotides line up with TRBD1. V dropped 6 bases and J dropped 2; count of bases not matched to a gene: 0. This CDR3 spans 13 amino acids. The germline gives CDR1 SNHLY, CDR2 FYNNEI. The CDR3 reads CASRGQGNQPQHF. Here the CDR3 DNA reads TGTGCCAGCAGGGGACAGGGCAATCAGCCCCAGCATTTT.

The chain links TRBV30 to TRBJ2-7, with D unclear. Germline V CDR1 and CDR2: GTSNPN, SVGIG (reference sequence). The CDR3 has 14 amino acids. V lost 3 bases and J lost 1, with 13 bases in between. The CDR3 coding sequence is TGTGCCTGGAGCGTTATGAGTGGTTCCTACGAGCAGTACTTC. It encodes CAWSVMSGSYEQYF.

This chain uses TRBV5-4 with TRBJ1-4; D possibly corresponds to TRBD1 (5 bases). The CDR3 is 15 residues long. Germline V gene data show CDR1 as SGHNT and CDR2 as YYREEE (reference sequence). The V gene lost 3 bases and the J gene lost 0 bases, with 9 bases spanning the gap. CDR3 protein: CASSSGPATNEKLFF. Written as DNA, the CDR3 is TGTGCCAGCAGCTCAGGGCCTGCAACTAATGAAAAACTGTTTTTT.

The gene calls are TRBV15 and TRBJ2-5; TRBD2 matches 8 bases. The CDR3 runs to 15 residues. Germline CDR1 LNHNV, CDR2 YYDKDF (reference sequence). J gave up 7 bases and V 0 bases, and 7 bases lay outside the gene matches. The CDR3 DNA reads as TGTGCCACCAGCAGAGAGGCGGGGGGCCTAGGGACCCAGTACTTC. It encodes CATSREAGGLGTQYF. Using reference TRBV15 and TRBJ2-5 for the parts outside the CDR3, the full variable domain is DAMVIQNPRYQVTQFGKPVTLSCSQTLNHNVMYWYQQKSSQAPKLLFHYYDKDFNNEADTPDNFQSRRPNTSFCFLDIRSPGLGDTAMYLCATSREAGGLGTQYFGPGTRLLVL.

The V and J genes are TRBV4-3 and TRBJ2-2; TRBD1 aligns across 7 bases. CDR1 and CDR2 (germline): LGHNA, YSLEER. V shed 2 bases and J 0 bases; nucleotides not matched to a gene: 3. This CDR3 spans 16 amino acids. The CDR3 here is CASSQLTGSNTGELFF. The CDR3 nucleotides are TGCGCCAGCAGCCAACTGACAGGGTCGAACACCGGGGAGCTGTTTTTT.

The chain joins TRBV7-9 to TRBJ1-1; D ambiguous. CDR1 and CDR2 from the germline V gene are SEHNR and FQNEAQ (reference sequence). CDR3 length equals 13 residues. Trimming took off 5 bases at V and 1 base at J, with 8 bases between the two ends. CDR3 protein: CASSMEGNTEAFF. CDR3 DNA: TGTGCCAGCAGCATGGAGGGGAACACTGAAGCTTTCTTT.

The rearrangement joins TRBV6-2 or TRBV6-3 to TRBJ2-2, with 8 bases matching TRBD2. CDR1 and CDR2 (germline): MNHEY, SVGEGT. The CDR3 consists of 16 residues. J gave up 6 bases and V 4 bases, and 10 bases lay outside the gene matches. The CDR3 sequence: CASSSSGGSGAGELFF. In DNA, the CDR3 is TGTGCCAGCAGTTCCTCGGGAGGGTCTGGGGCCGGGGAGCTGTTTTTT.

The chain is built from TRBV5-5 and TRBJ2-3; D is possibly TRBD2 (6 bases). Germline values: CDR1 SGHKS, CDR2 YYEKEE (reference sequence). Trimming removed 4 bases from V and 5 bases from J, with 20 bases in between. The CDR3 is 16 amino acids. CDR3 in amino acids: CASSIGVFGGEDTQYF. CDR3 bases: TGTGCCAGCAGCATAGGAGTATTCGGGGGTGAAGATACGCAGTATTTT.

The V gene is TRBV2, the J gene TRBJ2-2; D is possibly TRBD2 (7 bases). Trimming removed 3 bases at V and 0 bases at J, with 14 bases between. The CDR3 is 17 amino acids. Germline values: CDR1 SNHLY, CDR2 FYNNEI. CDR3 DNA: TGTGCCAGCAGTGATTCGGGGGGCCCCGCGAACACCGGGGAGCTGTTTTTT. Translation gives CASSDSGGPANTGELFF.

V is TRBV9 and J is TRBJ2-7, with D perhaps TRBD2 (6 bases). CDR1 is SGDLS and CDR2 is YYNGEE in the germline V gene. The CDR3 is 14 amino acids. Trimming took 3 bases from V and 7 from J, leaving 17 bases between them. CDR3 sequence: CASSATEFGGEQYF. The CDR3 DNA follows: TGTGCCAGCAGCGCAACCGAATTCGGGGGTGAGCAGTACTTC.

The chain recombines TRBV5-1 with TRBJ2-5, with D possibly being TRBD1 (6 bases). Between the trimmed V and J ends, which lost 0 bases and 1 base, there was a span of 10 bases. The CDR3 is made up of 15 amino acids. Germline-derived CDR1 and CDR2 are SGHRS and YFSETQ. CDR3 protein: CASSLGGPAQETQYF. CDR3 coding DNA: TGCGCCAGCAGCTTGGGGGGGCCCGCCCAAGAGACCCAGTACTTC. Variable domain in full (rest from reference TRBV5-1 and TRBJ2-5): KAGVTQTPRYLIKTRGQQVTLSCSPISGHRSVSWYQQTPGQGLQFLFEYFSETQRNKGNFPGRFSGRQFSNSRSEMNVSTLELGDSALYLCASSLGGPAQETQYFGPGTRLLVL.

CDR3 region: CASSQDRGSNYGYTF. The CDR3 DNA reads as TGTGCCAGCAGCCAAGATAGGGGGAGTAACTATGGCTACACCTTC. V is TRBV3-1 (or the pseudogene TRBV3-2) and J is TRBJ1-2; possible D gene TRBD1, 6 bases. CDR1 and CDR2 from the germline V gene are LGHDT and YNNKEL (reference sequence). Trimming took off 0 bases at V and 1 base at J, with 9 bases between the two ends. The CDR3 extends over 15 amino acids.

The gene calls are TRBV5-1 and TRBJ2-1, with no clear D. The germline V gene encodes CDR1 SGHRS and CDR2 YFSETQ. The CDR3 length is 13 residues. The V gene lost 0 bases and the J gene lost 2 bases, with 3 bases spanning the gap. In nucleotides, the CDR3 is TGCGCCAGCAGCTTGGACACCTACAATGAGCAGTTCTTC. This gives the protein CASSLDTYNEQFF.

This clone has a single count. This chain joins TRBV7-9 and TRBJ1-4, with D perhaps TRBD1 (5 bases). V was trimmed by 1 base and J by 0 bases, leaving 12 bases between them. The CDR3 runs 17 residues. Germline V gives CDR1 SEHNR, CDR2 FQNEAQ (reference sequence). DNA of the CDR3: TGTGCCAGCAGCTTAGACGGGGGGTTTACAACTAATGAAAAACTGTTTTTT. It is translated as CASSLDGGFTTNEKLFF. The whole variable domain, remainder taken from reference TRBV7-9 and TRBJ1-4, is DTGVSQNPRHKITKRGQNVTFRCDPISEHNRLYWYRQTLGQGPEFLTYFQNEAQLEKSRLLSDRFSAERPKGSFSTLEIQRTEQGDSAMYLCASSLDGGFTTNEKLFFGSGTQLSVL.

The chain joins TRBV6-5 to TRBJ2-7; 8 bases are shared with TRBD1. The CDR3 has 15 residues. V was pared by 7 bases and J by 5 bases, with 13 bases of the junction left unmatched. Germline values: CDR1 MNHEY, CDR2 SVGAGI. The CDR3 bases are TGTGCCAGCACCGGACAGGGAGGTCCTGTCGACGAGCAGTACTTC. It translates to CASTGQGGPVDEQYF.

The chain is built from TRBV19 and TRBJ2-2, with D possibly matching TRBD1 (5 bases). The germline V and J ends were trimmed by 1 base and 2 bases, with 8 bases remaining between them. The germline V gene encodes CDR1 LNHDA and CDR2 SQIVND (reference sequence). CDR3 length: 15 residues. The CDR3 is CASSIGQGNTGELFF. The CDR3 DNA sequence: TGTGCCAGTAGTATAGGCCAGGGAAACACCGGGGAGCTGTTTTTT.

The chain uses TRBV19 and TRBJ2-3; TRBD2 matches at 12 bases. Germline lookup yields CDR1 LNHDA and CDR2 SQIVND (reference sequence). V shed 7 bases and J 6 bases; nucleotides not matched to a gene: 8. The CDR3 runs to 15 residues. The CDR3 here is CASISSGGAYDTQYF. CDR3 nucleotide sequence: TGTGCCAGTATTTCTAGCGGGGGGGCCTATGATACGCAGTATTTT.

V usage is TRBV5-5 and J usage is TRBJ2-7; 7 nucleotides align to TRBD1. Germline V CDR1 and CDR2: SGHKS, YYEKEE (reference sequence). V lost 2 bases and J lost 2; bases outside the gene matches: 7. CDR3 size: 15 residues. The CDR3 bases are TGTGCCAGCAGCTTCGGGGACAGCATCACCTACGAGCAGTACTTC. As protein: CASSFGDSITYEQYF.